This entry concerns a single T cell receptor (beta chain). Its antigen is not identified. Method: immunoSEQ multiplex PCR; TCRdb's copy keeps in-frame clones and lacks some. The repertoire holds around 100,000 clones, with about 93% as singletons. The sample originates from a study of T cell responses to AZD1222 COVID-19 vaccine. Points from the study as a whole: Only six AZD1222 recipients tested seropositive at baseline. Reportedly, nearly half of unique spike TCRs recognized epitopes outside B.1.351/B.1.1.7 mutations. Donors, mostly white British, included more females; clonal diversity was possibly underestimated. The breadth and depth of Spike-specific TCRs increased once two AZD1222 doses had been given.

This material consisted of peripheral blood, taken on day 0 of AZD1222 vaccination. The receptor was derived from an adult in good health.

CDR3 sequence reads: CASRTGMNTEAFF. The CDR3 DNA sequence: TGTGCCAGCAGGACAGGAATGAACACTGAAGCTTTCTTT. The chain links TRBV7-9 to TRBJ1-1; perhaps TRBD1 as D (6 bases). Germline CDR1 SEHNR, CDR2 FQNEAQ (reference sequence). The ends were cut back, 6 bases at V and 0 bases at J, with 8 bases in the middle. This CDR3 is 13 amino acids long.